Below, one T cell receptor beta chain is given with its context. These data are taken from a study of blood T cell repertoires in COVID-19. Overall study context: Specimens from acute and convalescent COVID-19 originated in the United States, Italy and Spain. T cells, B-cell-depleted T cells, or PBMCs supplied cDNA or gDNA.

Trimming stripped 0 bases from V and 8 bases from J, with 11 bases between. The CDR3 has 14 amino acids. CDR1 is SGDLS and CDR2 is YYNGEE in the germline V gene. Original analysis: Quantification of nucleated cells was approximated via reference gene primer amplification. Assay used: immunoSEQ multiplex PCR; TCRdb lists only in-frame clones, some missing. V and J calls and clone size are those listed in that table; D and trimming were worked out from the DNA. The table records 200,000 to 250,000 clones, roughly 84% of them present only once. V gene TRBV9 combines with J gene TRBJ1-4; weak D call: TRBD1 (6 bases). The source of this sequence is a man aged 50 or older with active or convalescent COVID-19. Sequenced input: peripheral blood. The CDR3: CASSVAGAGEKLFF. As DNA, the CDR3 is TGTGCCAGCAGCGTAGCAGGGGCCGGCGAAAAACTGTTTTTT.